The following is a TCR beta chain sequence with its context. What it recognizes is unknown. The sample belongs to a study of yellow fever vaccine responses in identical twins. TCRdb re-called the RT-PCR reads through MiXCR, storing one row per CDR3 protein. The table records about 16,000 distinct CDR3 sequences, roughly four fifths of them present only once. The study, taken as a whole, reports: Among the twins, the vaccine T cell response reportedly seemed partly convergent and partly personalized.

This sample comprised T cells from blood (PBMCs), unsorted or a sorted subset (not recorded which), obtained before or after yellow fever vaccination (not recorded which). The origin of this receptor is a young woman who received the yellow fever vaccine.

The DNA of the CDR3 is TGTGCCAGCAGCACAGGGGGCGGTGAGCAGTTCTTC. Amino acids: CASSTGGGEQFF. The rearrangement links TRBV6-1 to TRBJ2-1; 9 bases line up with TRBD1. Per germline, CDR1 MNHNS and CDR2 SASEGT. The CDR3 is made up of 12 amino acids. Trimming removed 6 bases from V and 9 bases from J; junction bases left unmatched: 3.